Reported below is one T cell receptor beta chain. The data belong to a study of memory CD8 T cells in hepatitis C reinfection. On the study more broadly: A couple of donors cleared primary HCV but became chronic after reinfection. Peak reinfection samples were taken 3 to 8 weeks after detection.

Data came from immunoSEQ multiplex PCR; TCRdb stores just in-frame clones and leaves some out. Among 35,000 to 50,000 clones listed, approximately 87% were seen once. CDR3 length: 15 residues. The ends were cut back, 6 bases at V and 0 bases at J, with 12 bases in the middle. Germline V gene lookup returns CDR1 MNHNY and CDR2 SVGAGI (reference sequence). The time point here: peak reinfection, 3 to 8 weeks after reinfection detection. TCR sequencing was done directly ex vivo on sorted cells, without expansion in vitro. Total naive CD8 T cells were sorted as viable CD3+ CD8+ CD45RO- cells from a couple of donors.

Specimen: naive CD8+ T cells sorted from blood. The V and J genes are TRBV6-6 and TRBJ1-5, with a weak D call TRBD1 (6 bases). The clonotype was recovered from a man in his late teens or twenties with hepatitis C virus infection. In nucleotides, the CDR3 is TGTGCCAGCAGCAAAGGGACAACTAGCAATCAGCCCCAGCATTTT. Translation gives CASSKGTTSNQPQHF.